The 10 T cell receptor beta chains listed next were all sequenced from one sample in a study of identical twins. MiXCR, run by TCRdb on the 5' RACE reads, gives a single entry per CDR3 protein. Among approximately 1.8 million distinct CDR3 sequences listed, less than 35% were seen once. Sequencing used cord blood. The receptors originated from a newborn girl in good health.

The chain uses TRBV12-3 or TRBV12-4 and TRBJ2-1; D gene uncertain. Trimming shortened V by 6 bases and J by 10 bases, and 19 bases separated the two germline ends. This CDR3 is built from 14 residues. The CDR3 reads CASRLSPRTREQFF. DNA for the CDR3: TGTGCCAGCAGGTTATCTCCCAGGACCAGGGAGCAGTTCTTC.

Many counts were recorded for this clonotype. The chain employs TRBV20-1 and TRBJ2-1; unclear D gene. The V gene's germline CDR1 is DFQATT and CDR2 SNEGSKA (reference sequence). The CDR3 has 12 residues. Trimming took off 1 base at V and 8 bases at J, with 9 bases between the two ends. CDR3 amino acids: CSARARPDEQFF. For the CDR3, the DNA is TGCAGTGCTAGAGCTCGACCCGATGAGCAGTTCTTC.

V gene TRBV7-2 combines with J gene TRBJ2-5, with D possibly TRBD2 on 5 matching bases. Trimming shortened V by 3 bases and J by 3 bases, and 11 bases separated the two germline ends. The germline gives CDR1 SGHTA, CDR2 FQGNSA. The CDR3 covers 14 residues. In DNA form, the CDR3 reads TGTGCCAGCAGCTTGAGGGTTGGAAAAGAGACCCAGTACTTC. Protein sequence: CASSLRVGKETQYF.

Worth noting for this clonotype: This may come from a read error, since a much larger clone is one base off. The J gene is TRBJ2-3, the V gene TRBV25-1; 7 bases fit TRBD2. The CDR3 length is 13 residues. The germline gives CDR1 MGHDK, CDR2 SYGVNS. In DNA form, the CDR3 reads TGTGTCAGCAGTGAGCGGGACACAGATACGCAGTATTTT. It yields the protein CVSSERDTDTQYF.

V usage is TRBV20-1 and J usage is TRBJ1-2; D is uncertain. Between the trimmed V and J ends, which lost 3 bases and 4 bases, there was a span of 12 bases. Germline V CDR1 and CDR2: DFQATT, SNEGSKA (reference sequence). This CDR3 spans 13 amino acids. Here the CDR3 reads CSASIRVTYGYTF. CDR3 DNA: TGCAGTGCTAGTATTCGGGTTACCTATGGCTACACCTTC.

The chain employs TRBV3-1 and TRBJ2-1, with D hard to call. CDR1 and CDR2 from the germline V gene are LGHDT and YNNKEL (reference sequence). Deletions cut 1 base from V and 2 bases from J, with 9 bases between. The CDR3 runs to 15 residues. The CDR3, as DNA: TGTGCCAGCAGCCAAGGCTACAAGGCCTACAATGAGCAGTTCTTC. Protein product: CASSQGYKAYNEQFF.

The chain links TRBV18 to TRBJ2-7, with D perhaps TRBD1 or TRBD2 (5 bases each). The CDR3 extends over 17 amino acids. Germline loops: CDR1 KGHSH, CDR2 LQKENI. Trimming took off 0 bases at V and 2 bases at J, with 17 bases between the two ends. CDR3: CASSPPLLVGEPYEQYF. The CDR3 region has the DNA TGTGCCAGCTCACCACCGCTACTAGTAGGGGAACCCTACGAGCAGTACTTC.

V and J are TRBV10-3 and TRBJ1-5, with a possible D match to TRBD1 (6 bases). Germline V CDR1 and CDR2: ENHRY, SYGVKD. The CDR3 consists of 15 residues. Trimming removed 2 bases at V and 1 base at J, with 9 bases between. CDR3: CAISEGRGSNQPQHF. In DNA, the CDR3 is TGTGCCATCAGTGAGGGTAGGGGGAGCAATCAGCCCCAGCATTTT.

This clonotype was recorded a few times. The chain couples TRBV4-2 to TRBJ2-2; D is tentatively TRBD1 or TRBD2 (6 bases each). Germline V lookup: CDR1 LGHNA, CDR2 YNFKEQ. The CDR3 length is 13 residues. The V end was cut by 8 bases, the J end by 4 bases, with 11 bases between. The chain's CDR3 is CASEGGSTGELFF. The CDR3 nucleotides are TGTGCCAGCGAGGGGGGAAGCACCGGGGAGCTGTTTTTT.

CDR3 bases: TGCGCCAGCAGCCAACTACGCGGGCGGGGGAGAGGGAGCTCCTACAATGAGCAGTTCTTC. This sequence encodes CASSQLRGRGRGSSYNEQFF. This chain links TRBV4-1 with TRBJ2-1; 7 nucleotides align to TRBD2. The CDR3 extends over 20 amino acids. V trimming: 2 bases; J trimming: 0 bases; junction bases outside the gene matches: 16. Germline CDR1 and CDR2: MGHRA and YSYEKL.